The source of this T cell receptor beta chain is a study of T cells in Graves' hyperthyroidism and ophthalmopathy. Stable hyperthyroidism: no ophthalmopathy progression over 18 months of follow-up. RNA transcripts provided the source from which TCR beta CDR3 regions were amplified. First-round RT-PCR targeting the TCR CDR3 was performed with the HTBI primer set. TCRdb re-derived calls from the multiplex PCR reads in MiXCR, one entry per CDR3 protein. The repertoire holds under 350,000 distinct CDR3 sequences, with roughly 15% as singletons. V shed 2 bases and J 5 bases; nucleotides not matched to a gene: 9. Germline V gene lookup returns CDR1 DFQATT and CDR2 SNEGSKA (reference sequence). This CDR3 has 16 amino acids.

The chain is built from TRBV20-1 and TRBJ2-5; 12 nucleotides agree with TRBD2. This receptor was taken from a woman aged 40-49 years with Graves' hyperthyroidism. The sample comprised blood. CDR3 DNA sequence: TGCAGTGCTAGACCCCTAGCGGGAGGGTTTGGGGAGACCCAGTACTTC. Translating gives CSARPLAGGFGETQYF.